One sample yielded the 29 T cell receptor beta chains listed below, sequenced in a study of blood T cell repertoires in COVID-19. The protocol was immunoSEQ multiplex PCR, while the TCRdb copy is restricted to in-frame clones and leaves out a portion. The sample lists about 260,000 clones; about 80% were seen once. Material for sequencing was peripheral blood. The receptor set was obtained from a woman older than 75 with acute or convalescent COVID-19.

This clone occurred once. The rearrangement links TRBV28 to TRBJ1-4; a weak D match, TRBD1 (5 bases). CDR1 and CDR2 (germline): MDHEN, SYDVKM. V lost 2 bases to trimming and J lost 8 bases, with 21 bases between them. The CDR3 contains 17 residues. The CDR3 DNA is TGTGCCAGCAGTTTAGGGGGAGGTGGGGGTATTAGGGAAAAACTGTTTTTT. Translation gives CASSLGGGGGIREKLFF.

The V gene is TRBV2, the J gene TRBJ1-5, with D unclear. This CDR3 contains 17 residues. Between the trimmed V and J ends, which lost 0 bases and 2 bases, there was a span of 14 bases. The germline gives CDR1 SNHLY, CDR2 FYNNEI. The CDR3 is CASSEAGGFRGNQPQHF. Written as DNA, the CDR3 is TGTGCCAGCAGTGAAGCGGGAGGGTTTCGGGGCAATCAGCCCCAGCATTTT.

The chain employs TRBV7-2 and TRBJ2-5; the match to TRBD2 covers 7 bases. This CDR3 spans 15 amino acids. The J segment lost 2 bases and the V segment lost 5 bases, leaving 8 bases of the junction unmatched. The germline CDR1 and CDR2 sequences are SGHTA and FQGNSA. DNA of the CDR3: TGTGCCAGCAGCATAGTGGGGAGGGCGCAAGAGACCCAGTACTTC. It translates to CASSIVGRAQETQYF.

There are a few counts of this clone. Distinct nucleotide sequences in the sample also encode this CDR3. DNA for the CDR3: TGTGCCAGCAGCCTGACCGGGACTCTGAATGGCTACACCTTC. Translation gives CASSLTGTLNGYTF. The chain carries TRBV4-2 and TRBJ1-2; D is possibly TRBD1 (5 bases). Germline assignment: CDR1 LGHNA and CDR2 YNFKEQ. Deletions cut 4 bases from V and 6 bases from J, with 15 bases between. The CDR3 contains 14 residues.

The rearrangement links TRBV30 to TRBJ2-6; the match to TRBD1 covers 8 bases. With 5 bases clipped from V and 3 bases from J, the junction kept 3 bases outside the gene matches. The CDR3 consists of 14 residues. From germline, CDR1 is GTSNPN and CDR2 SVGIG (reference sequence). The DNA for the CDR3 is TGTGCCTGGGACAGGGGAGGTGGGGCCAACGTCCTGACTTTC. It yields the protein CAWDRGGGANVLTF.

The gene calls are TRBV9 and TRBJ1-4; TRBD1 agrees at 8 bases. CDR3 length: 16 amino acids. With V trimmed by 4 bases and J by 8 bases, 13 bases remained unmatched. CDR1 is SGDLS, CDR2 YYNGEE, per germline. CDR3 residues: CASSRGQGAIGEKLFF. CDR3 in DNA: TGTGCCAGCAGCCGTGGGCAGGGGGCAATAGGGGAAAAACTGTTTTTT. The entire variable domain, with the rest obtained from reference TRBV9 and TRBJ1-4, is as follows: DSGVTQTPKHLITATGQRVTLRCSPRSGDLSVYWYQQSLDQGLQFLIQYYNGEERAKGNILERFSAQQFPDLHSELNLSSLELGDSALYFCASSRGQGAIGEKLFFGSGTQLSVL.

This clone was recorded a few times. The chain recombines TRBV4-3 with TRBJ1-2, with D perhaps TRBD1 (6 bases). Germline values: CDR1 LGHNA, CDR2 YSLEER. The V end lost 0 bases, the J end lost 5 bases, and 19 bases lay between the germline ends. The CDR3 has 17 residues. The CDR3 protein is CASSQEGVAGTLYGYTF. As DNA, the CDR3 is TGCGCCAGCAGCCAAGAAGGAGTGGCCGGGACACTATATGGCTACACCTTC.

This chain uses TRBV6-2 or TRBV6-3 with TRBJ2-7, with 10 nucleotides matching TRBD2. Trimming cost V 3 bases and J 5 bases; bases outside gene matches: 7. Germline CDR1 MNHEY, CDR2 SVGEGT. The CDR3 loop spans 15 amino acids. Written as DNA, the CDR3 is TGTGCCAGCAGTTATTCTAGCGGGAGAACCAACGAGCAGTACTTC. This translates into CASSYSSGRTNEQYF.

V is TRBV19 and J is TRBJ1-3, with D uncertain. The CDR3 loop spans 17 amino acids. The V end lost 8 bases, the J end lost 0 bases, and 20 bases lay between the germline ends. Germline V gene lookup returns CDR1 LNHDA and CDR2 SQIVND (reference sequence). The CDR3 here is CASRPRHSLLSGNTIYF. CDR3 DNA sequence: TGTGCCAGTCGCCCTCGCCACAGTTTACTCTCTGGAAACACCATATATTTT.

The chain carries TRBV2 and TRBJ2-4, with unresolved D. The CDR3 length is 13 residues. The germline gives CDR1 SNHLY, CDR2 FYNNEI. V was trimmed by 2 bases and J by 6 bases, leaving 8 bases between them. CDR3 in DNA: TGTGCCAGCAGTGAATATATTCTAAACATTCAGTACTTC. Translated, it gives CASSEYILNIQYF.

The rearrangement links TRBV6-5 to TRBJ1-4; 10 nucleotides agree with TRBD1. The V gene's germline CDR1 is MNHEY and CDR2 SVGAGI. This CDR3 region has 14 residues. V shed 4 bases and J 8 bases; nucleotides not matched to a gene: 4. The CDR3 reads CASSLGQGREKLFF. DNA for the CDR3: TGTGCCAGCAGTTTGGGACAGGGGAGAGAAAAACTGTTTTTT.

The chain has TRBV11-3 and TRBJ1-6; D gene ambiguous. This CDR3 comprises 13 residues. Germline V lookup: CDR1 SGHNT, CDR2 YENEEA. The V gene lost 0 bases and the J gene lost 10 bases, with 7 bases spanning the gap. CDR3 sequence reads: CASSLEFGSPLHF. CDR3 DNA: TGTGCCAGCAGCTTAGAATTCGGGTCACCCCTCCACTTT. Supplemented by reference TRBV11-3 and TRBJ1-6, the full variable domain reads EAGVVQSPRYKIIEKKQPVAFWCNPISGHNTLYWYLQNLGQGPELLIRYENEEAVDDSQLPKDRFSAERLKGVDSTLKIQPAELGDSAVYLCASSLEFGSPLHFGNGTRLTVT.

The V and J genes are TRBV29-1 and TRBJ1-3; the D gene is possibly TRBD1 (6 bases). The CDR3 contains 15 residues. Trimming took off 5 bases at V and 0 bases at J, with 14 bases between the two ends. Germline values: CDR1 SQVTM, CDR2 ANQGSEA. The CDR3 protein is CSVKGQPSSGNTIYF. CDR3 coding DNA: TGCAGCGTTAAGGGACAACCGAGCTCTGGAAACACCATATATTTT.

The chain is built from TRBV5-1 and TRBJ2-1, with 13 positions matching TRBD2. Germline CDR1 and CDR2: SGHRS and YFSETQ. The CDR3 is made up of 16 amino acids. V lost 3 bases, J lost 5 bases, and 5 bases stayed unmatched. As DNA, the CDR3 is TGCGCCAGCAGCTGGGGAGGGACTAGCGGGGACAATGAGCAGTTCTTC. It codes for CASSWGGTSGDNEQFF.

The V gene is TRBV2, the J gene TRBJ1-4; 8 positions match TRBD1. The CDR3 length is 13 residues. The ends lost 6 bases at V and 7 bases at J; junction bases unmatched: 4. Germline lookup yields CDR1 SNHLY and CDR2 FYNNEI. The CDR3 is CASRTGEAEKLFF. DNA of the CDR3: TGTGCCAGCAGGACAGGGGAGGCTGAAAAACTGTTTTTT.

V gene TRBV5-1 combines with J gene TRBJ2-3, with D unclear. The CDR3 consists of 14 residues. Germline V gene sequence: CDR1 SGHRS, CDR2 YFSETQ. Trimming stripped 7 bases from V and 0 bases from J, with 12 bases between. The CDR3 DNA reads TGCGCCAGCGCCTTTCGCACTAGCACAGATACGCAGTATTTT. It is translated as CASAFRTSTDTQYF.

The DNA for the CDR3 is TGTGCCAGCAGCCCTTACAGGGGCCAAGCCTACGAGCAGTACTTC. Its protein is CASSPYRGQAYEQYF. The chain is built from TRBV7-8 and TRBJ2-7, with 7 bases that match TRBD1. The length of the CDR3 is 15 residues. Losses at the gene ends were 5 bases for V and 2 bases for J; bases not matched to a gene: 9. CDR1 SGHVS and CDR2 FQNEAQ come from the germline V gene.

With respect to this clone: Other nucleotide sequences in the sample specify the same CDR3. The gene calls are TRBV7-2 and TRBJ2-5; D possibly corresponds to TRBD1 (6 bases). The CDR3 extends over 14 amino acids. Trimming took off 3 bases at V and 4 bases at J, with 12 bases between the two ends. Germline V gives CDR1 SGHTA, CDR2 FQGNSA. The CDR3 spells CASSFAGAGETQYF. For the CDR3, the DNA is TGTGCCAGCAGCTTCGCAGGGGCAGGAGAGACCCAGTACTTC.

The chain joins TRBV9 to TRBJ2-3; 8 bases align to TRBD1. The CDR3 is 16 amino acids. Germline CDR1 is SGDLS and CDR2 is YYNGEE. The junction had 8 bases not matched to a gene; V was cut back by 3 bases and J by 2 bases. CDR3 residues: CASSASDRVITDTQYF. In DNA, the CDR3 is TGTGCCAGCAGCGCCTCGGACAGGGTGATCACAGATACGCAGTATTTT.

J is TRBJ2-2 and V is TRBV6-5; 9 nucleotides align to TRBD1. Germline CDR1 and CDR2: MNHEY and SVGAGI. V dropped 2 bases and J dropped 6; count of bases not matched to a gene: 7. The CDR3 covers 16 residues. The CDR3 DNA follows: TGTGCCAGCAGTTACGGGTTGACAGGGGGGTCCGGGGAGCTGTTTTTT. Its protein product is CASSYGLTGGSGELFF.

The chain links TRBV5-1 to TRBJ1-1; 12 bases map to TRBD1. This CDR3 region has 17 residues. From germline, CDR1 is SGHRS and CDR2 YFSETQ. The V and J ends lost 2 bases and 5 bases, in that order; junction bases with no gene match: 10. The CDR3 region has the DNA TGCGCCAGCAGCTTAGGTGGGGACAGGGGGCGAGGGACTGAAGCTTTCTTT. It yields the protein CASSLGGDRGRGTEAFF.

The rearrangement uses TRBV6-6 and TRBJ2-7; D call uncertain. The CDR3 length is 13 residues. CDR1 MNHNY and CDR2 SVGAGI come from the germline V gene (reference sequence). The V end was cut by 5 bases, the J end by 2 bases, with 10 bases between. The chain's CDR3 is CASSPQATYEQYF. The DNA for the CDR3 is TGTGCCAGCAGTCCCCAGGCAACCTACGAGCAGTACTTC.

This chain connects TRBV7-2 to TRBJ2-1; 8 positions match TRBD2. Germline CDR1 and CDR2: SGHTA and FQGNSA. This CDR3 comprises 14 residues. V lost 3 bases, J lost 6 bases, and 4 bases stayed unmatched. CDR3 DNA: TGTGCCAGCAGCTTGAGGACTAGCAGCAATGAGCAGTTCTTC. Translation: CASSLRTSSNEQFF.

This chain joins TRBV28 and TRBJ1-6; weak D call: TRBD1 (5 bases). V was shortened by 4 bases and J by 7 bases, with 11 bases between the two germline ends. The V gene's germline CDR1 is MDHEN and CDR2 SYDVKM. The CDR3 is 14 amino acids. The CDR3 nucleotides read TGTGCCAGCAGTTCCCAGGGATGGAATTCACCCCTCCACTTT. Translating it yields CASSSQGWNSPLHF.

The V gene is TRBV4-1, the J gene TRBJ1-1; D is unclear. The CDR3 totals 13 residues. The V end lost 0 bases, the J end lost 5 bases, and 7 bases lay between the germline ends. CDR1 and CDR2 (germline): MGHRA, YSYEKL. In DNA form, the CDR3 reads TGCGCCAGCAGCCAAGAAGGGAGGACTGAAGCTTTCTTT. Its protein product is CASSQEGRTEAFF.

This chain connects TRBV6-8 to TRBJ1-1, with a weak D call TRBD1 (5 bases). V was pared by 8 bases and J by 3 bases, with 16 bases between. Germline CDR1 reads MNHGY; CDR2 reads SAAAGT. The CDR3 has 14 residues. Written as DNA, the CDR3 is TGTGCCAGCCGTTGGGGCGGGAGGGACACTGAAGCTTTCTTT. Encoded protein: CASRWGGRDTEAFF.

The rearrangement uses TRBV6-2 or TRBV6-3 and TRBJ1-2; 10 bases match TRBD1. The CDR3 has 18 amino acids. The V and J ends lost 0 bases and 4 bases, in that order; junction bases with no gene match: 11. The V gene's germline CDR1 is MNHEY and CDR2 SVGEGT. As DNA, the CDR3 is TGTGCCAGCAGTTACTCGCGGGACAGGGGCGCAGCGGCCTATGGCTACACCTTC. Translation: CASSYSRDRGAAAYGYTF.

CDR3: CASSDRAGASYEQYF. CDR3 DNA: TGTGCCAGCAGTGATCGAGCGGGAGCCTCCTACGAGCAGTACTTC. This chain links TRBV6-4 with TRBJ2-7; 8 bases line up with TRBD2. The junction had 4 bases not matched to a gene; V was cut back by 3 bases and J by 0 bases. The length of the CDR3 is 15 residues. The germline V gene encodes CDR1 MRHNA and CDR2 SNTAGT.

This clone is a singleton in its sample. The chain is built from TRBV30 and TRBJ2-5; 11 bases fit TRBD1. In germline, CDR1 is GTSNPN, CDR2 SVGIG (reference sequence). The junction had 10 bases not matched to a gene; V was cut back by 2 bases and J by 5 bases. This CDR3 is built from 16 residues. The CDR3 region is CAWSSSGTGGWETQYF. The CDR3 DNA is TGTGCCTGGAGTTCCTCCGGGACAGGGGGATGGGAGACCCAGTACTTC.